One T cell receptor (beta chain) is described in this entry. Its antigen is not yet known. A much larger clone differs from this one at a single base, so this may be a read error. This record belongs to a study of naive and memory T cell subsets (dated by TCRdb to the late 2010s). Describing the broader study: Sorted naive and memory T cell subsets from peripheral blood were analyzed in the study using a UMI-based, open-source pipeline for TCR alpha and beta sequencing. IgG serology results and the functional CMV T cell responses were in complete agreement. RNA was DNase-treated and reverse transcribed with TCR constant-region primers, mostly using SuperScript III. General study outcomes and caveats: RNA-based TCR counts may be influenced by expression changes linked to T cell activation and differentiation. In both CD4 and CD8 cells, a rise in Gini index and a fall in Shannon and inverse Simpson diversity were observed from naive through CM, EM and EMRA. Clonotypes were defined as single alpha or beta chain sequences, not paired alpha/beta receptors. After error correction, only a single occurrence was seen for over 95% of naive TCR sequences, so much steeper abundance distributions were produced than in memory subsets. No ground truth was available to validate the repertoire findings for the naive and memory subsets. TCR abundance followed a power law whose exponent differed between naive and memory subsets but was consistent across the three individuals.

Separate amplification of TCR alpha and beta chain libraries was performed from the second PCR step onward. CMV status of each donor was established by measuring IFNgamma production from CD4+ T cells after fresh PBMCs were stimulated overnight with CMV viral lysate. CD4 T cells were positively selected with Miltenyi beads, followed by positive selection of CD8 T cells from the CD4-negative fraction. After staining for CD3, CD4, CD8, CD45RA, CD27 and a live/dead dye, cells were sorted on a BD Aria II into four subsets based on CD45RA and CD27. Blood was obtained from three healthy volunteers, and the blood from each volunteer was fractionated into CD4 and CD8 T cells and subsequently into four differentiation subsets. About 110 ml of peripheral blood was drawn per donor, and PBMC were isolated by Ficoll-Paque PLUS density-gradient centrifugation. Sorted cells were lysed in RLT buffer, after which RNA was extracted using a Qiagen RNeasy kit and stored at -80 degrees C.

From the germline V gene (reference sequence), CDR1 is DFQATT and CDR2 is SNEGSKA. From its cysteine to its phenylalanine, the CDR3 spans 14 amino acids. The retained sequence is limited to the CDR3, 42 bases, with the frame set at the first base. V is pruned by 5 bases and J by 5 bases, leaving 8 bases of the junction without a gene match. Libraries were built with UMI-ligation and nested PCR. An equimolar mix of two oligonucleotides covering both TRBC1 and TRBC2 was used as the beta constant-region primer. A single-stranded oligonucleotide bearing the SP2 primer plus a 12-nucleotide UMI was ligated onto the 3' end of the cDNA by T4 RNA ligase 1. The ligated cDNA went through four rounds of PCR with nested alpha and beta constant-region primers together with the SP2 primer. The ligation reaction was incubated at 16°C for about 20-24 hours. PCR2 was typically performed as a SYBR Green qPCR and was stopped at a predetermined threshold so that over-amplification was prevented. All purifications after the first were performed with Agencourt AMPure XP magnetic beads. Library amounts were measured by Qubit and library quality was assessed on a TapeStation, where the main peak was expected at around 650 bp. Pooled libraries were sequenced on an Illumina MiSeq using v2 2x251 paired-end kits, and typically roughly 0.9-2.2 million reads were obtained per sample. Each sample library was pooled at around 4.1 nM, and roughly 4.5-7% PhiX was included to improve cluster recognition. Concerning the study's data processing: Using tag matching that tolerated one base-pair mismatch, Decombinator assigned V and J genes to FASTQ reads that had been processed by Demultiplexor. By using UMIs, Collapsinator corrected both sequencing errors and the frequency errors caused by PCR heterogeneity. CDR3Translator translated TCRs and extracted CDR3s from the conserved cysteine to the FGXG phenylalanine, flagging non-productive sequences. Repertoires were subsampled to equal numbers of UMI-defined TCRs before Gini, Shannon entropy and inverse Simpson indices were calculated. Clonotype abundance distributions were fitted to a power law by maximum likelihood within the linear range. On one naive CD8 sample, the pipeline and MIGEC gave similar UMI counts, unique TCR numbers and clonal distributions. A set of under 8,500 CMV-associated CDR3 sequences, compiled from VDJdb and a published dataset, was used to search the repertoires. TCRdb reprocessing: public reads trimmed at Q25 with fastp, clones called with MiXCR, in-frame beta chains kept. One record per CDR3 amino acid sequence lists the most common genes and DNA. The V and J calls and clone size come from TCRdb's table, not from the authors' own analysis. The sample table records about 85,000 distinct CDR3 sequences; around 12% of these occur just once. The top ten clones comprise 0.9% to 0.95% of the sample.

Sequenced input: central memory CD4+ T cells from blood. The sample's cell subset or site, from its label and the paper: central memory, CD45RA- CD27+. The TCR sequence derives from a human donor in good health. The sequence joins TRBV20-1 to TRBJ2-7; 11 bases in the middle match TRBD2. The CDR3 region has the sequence CSAATSGSPDEQYF. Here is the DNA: TGCAGTGCTGCAACTAGCGGGAGTCCCGACGAGCAGTACTTC.